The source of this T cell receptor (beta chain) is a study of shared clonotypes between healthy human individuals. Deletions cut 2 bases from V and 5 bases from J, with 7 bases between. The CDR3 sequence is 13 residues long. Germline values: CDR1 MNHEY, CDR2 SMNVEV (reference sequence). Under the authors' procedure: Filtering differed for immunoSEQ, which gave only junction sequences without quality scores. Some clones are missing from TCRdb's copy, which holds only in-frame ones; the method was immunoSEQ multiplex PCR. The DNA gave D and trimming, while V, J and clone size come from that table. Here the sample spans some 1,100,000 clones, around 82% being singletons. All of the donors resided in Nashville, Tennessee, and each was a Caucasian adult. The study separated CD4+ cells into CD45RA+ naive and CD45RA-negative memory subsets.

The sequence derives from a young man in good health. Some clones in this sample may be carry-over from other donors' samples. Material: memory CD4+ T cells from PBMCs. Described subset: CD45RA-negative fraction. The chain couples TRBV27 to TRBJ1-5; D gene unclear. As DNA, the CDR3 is TGTGCCAGCAGTTTAGGTGGCGATCAGCCCCAGCATTTT. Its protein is CASSLGGDQPQHF.